These 15 T cell receptor beta chains share one sample of origin, sequenced in a study of T cell responses to AZD1222 COVID-19 vaccine. Here immunoSEQ multiplex PCR was the method, and the copy in TCRdb shows in-frame clones only, minus some. The sample lists roughly 120,000 clones, roughly 91% occurring once. This specimen was peripheral blood, taken on day 0 of AZD1222 vaccination. These receptors were taken from an adult in good health.

The chain couples TRBV14 to TRBJ2-7; D perhaps matches TRBD1 (5 bases). The CDR3 consists of 12 residues. The V end lost 1 base, the J end lost 4 bases, and 5 bases lay between the germline ends. Germline lookup yields CDR1 SGHDN and CDR2 FVKESK. In nucleotides, the CDR3 is TGTGCCAGCAGCCAAGCAGGGTACGAGCAGTACTTC. It yields the protein CASSQAGYEQYF.

The genes are TRBV7-2 and TRBJ1-2, with D possibly TRBD1 on 5 matching bases. The CDR3 contains 14 residues. The germline CDR1 and CDR2 sequences are SGHTA and FQGNSA. The V end lost 0 bases, the J end lost 5 bases, and 10 bases lay between the germline ends. CDR3 region: CASSLASGGYGYTF. In nucleotides, the CDR3 is TGTGCCAGCAGCTTAGCTTCTGGGGGGTATGGCTACACCTTC.

The chain uses TRBV12-3 or TRBV12-4 and TRBJ1-3; no clear D gene. This CDR3 has 13 residues. Trimming stripped 6 bases from V and 4 bases from J, with 10 bases between. CDR3 region: CASSPRPGNTIYF. CDR3 nucleotide sequence: TGTGCCAGCAGCCCTAGGCCCGGAAACACCATATATTTT.

This chain connects TRBV7-2 to TRBJ1-1; no clear D gene. Germline lookup yields CDR1 SGHTA and CDR2 FQGNSA. CDR3 length equals 15 residues. The germline V and J ends were trimmed by 5 bases and 1 base, with 14 bases remaining between them. This CDR3 is CASSRQRGRNTEAFF. In DNA, the CDR3 is TGTGCCAGCAGCCGGCAACGGGGTCGGAACACTGAAGCTTTCTTT.

This clone was recorded once. The chain couples TRBV7-9 to TRBJ2-1; 10 bases map to TRBD1. The trim removed 8 bases at V and 3 bases at J, leaving 10 bases unmatched. This CDR3 comprises 16 residues. Germline V gene sequence: CDR1 SEHNR, CDR2 FQNEAQ (reference sequence). This CDR3 reads CASFWTGGTYYNEQFF. The CDR3 DNA is TGTGCCAGCTTTTGGACAGGGGGTACCTACTACAATGAGCAGTTCTTC.

The chain links TRBV7-6 to TRBJ2-1, with 16 bases matching TRBD2. The J segment lost 0 bases and the V segment lost 3 bases, leaving 2 bases of the junction unmatched. The CDR3 has 18 residues. In germline, CDR1 is SGHVS, CDR2 FNYEAQ. CDR3 region: CASSLGLAGGSSYNEQFF. CDR3 sequence (DNA): TGTGCCAGCAGCTTGGGACTAGCGGGGGGGAGCTCCTACAATGAGCAGTTCTTC.

V gene TRBV5-6 combines with J gene TRBJ1-3; D gene ambiguous. The CDR3 has 16 residues. The V and J ends lost 0 bases and 0 bases respectively, with 10 bases between them. Germline V gene lookup returns CDR1 SGHDT and CDR2 YYEEEE. CDR3 region: CASSLEEGSSGNTIYF. The CDR3 DNA is TGTGCCAGCAGCTTGGAGGAGGGAAGCTCTGGAAACACCATATATTTT. Combining the CDR3 with reference TRBV5-6 and TRBJ1-3 gives the whole variable domain DAGVTQSPTHLIKTRGQQVTLRCSPKSGHDTVSWYQQALGQGPQFIFQYYEEEERQRGNFPDRFSGHQFPNYSSELNVNALLLGDSALYLCASSLEEGSSGNTIYFGEGSWLTVV.

The CDR3 protein is CASSSLGVGRNIQYF. The DNA of the CDR3 is TGTGCCAGCAGCTCCCTGGGGGTTGGCAGAAACATTCAGTACTTC. This rearrangement joins TRBV7-9 to TRBJ2-4; either TRBD1 or TRBD2 may supply D (5 bases each). The V gene's germline CDR1 is SEHNR and CDR2 FQNEAQ (reference sequence). V was clipped by 4 bases and J by 6 bases, with 16 bases between them. This CDR3 is built from 15 residues.

The CDR3 loop is CASRTQANSYEQYF. The CDR3 DNA sequence: TGTGCCAGCAGGACGCAGGCGAACTCCTACGAGCAGTACTTC. The chain links TRBV6-5 to TRBJ2-7; D is unclear. The V gene's germline CDR1 is MNHEY and CDR2 SVGAGI. V shed 6 bases and J shed 0 bases, with 12 bases lying between them. This CDR3 region has 14 residues.

This clone has just a few counts. V usage is TRBV5-4 and J usage is TRBJ2-2, with a possible D match to TRBD1 (7 bases). CDR1 is SGHNT and CDR2 is YYREEE in the germline V gene (reference sequence). V lost 4 bases and J 7 bases, leaving 17 bases between the germline ends. The CDR3 contains 15 residues. CDR3 residues: CASSTKSRGDGELFF. CDR3 coding DNA: TGTGCCAGCAGCACGAAGAGCAGGGGGGACGGGGAGCTGTTTTTT.

The chain links TRBV7-9 to TRBJ1-2, with 8 bases matching TRBD1. The CDR3 has 14 amino acids. Per germline, CDR1 SEHNR and CDR2 FQNEAQ (reference sequence). The trim removed 3 bases at V and 2 bases at J, leaving 2 bases unmatched. The CDR3 DNA reads TGTGCCAGCAGCTTGTGGACAGGGAACTATGGCTACACCTTC. Amino acid sequence: CASSLWTGNYGYTF. Variable domain in full (rest from reference TRBV7-9 and TRBJ1-2): DTGVSQNPRHKITKRGQNVTFRCDPISEHNRLYWYRQTLGQGPEFLTYFQNEAQLEKSRLLSDRFSAERPKGSFSTLEIQRTEQGDSAMYLCASSLWTGNYGYTFGSGTRLTVV.

This sequence joins TRBV5-1 and TRBJ2-3; 7 positions match TRBD2. CDR3 length: 11 residues. Looked up from germline, CDR1 is SGHRS and CDR2 is YFSETQ. Trimming cost V 7 bases and J 6 bases; bases outside gene matches: 2. The CDR3 coding sequence is TGCGCCAGCCGGGGGGTGGATACGCAGTATTTT. It is translated as CASRGVDTQYF. Variable domain in full (rest from reference TRBV5-1 and TRBJ2-3): KAGVTQTPRYLIKTRGQQVTLSCSPISGHRSVSWYQQTPGQGLQFLFEYFSETQRNKGNFPGRFSGRQFSNSRSEMNVSTLELGDSALYLCASRGVDTQYFGPGTRLTVL.

This clone was detected only once. This CDR3 is CASSPGQGNQPQHF. CDR3 coding DNA: TGCGCCAGCAGCCCCGGACAGGGCAATCAGCCCCAGCATTTT. This chain uses TRBV5-1 with TRBJ1-5; TRBD1 matches at 7 bases. Germline CDR1 reads SGHRS; CDR2 reads YFSETQ. This CDR3 comprises 14 residues. Trimming cost V 4 bases and J 2 bases; bases outside gene matches: 3. Full variable domain (remainder filled in from reference TRBV5-1 and TRBJ1-5): KAGVTQTPRYLIKTRGQQVTLSCSPISGHRSVSWYQQTPGQGLQFLFEYFSETQRNKGNFPGRFSGRQFSNSRSEMNVSTLELGDSALYLCASSPGQGNQPQHFGDGTRLSIL.

The chain links TRBV12-3 or TRBV12-4 to TRBJ2-7; D perhaps matches TRBD1 (5 bases). The V end lost 2 bases, the J end lost 3 bases, and 8 bases lay between the germline ends. The CDR3 spans 13 residues. DNA for the CDR3: TGTGCCAGCAGTTTAAGCAGGGACTACGAGCAGTACTTC. Translated, it gives CASSLSRDYEQYF.

The CDR3 protein is CASKMGEDEQYF. The CDR3, as DNA: TGTGCCAGCAAAATGGGGGAGGACGAGCAGTACTTC. This chain links TRBV28 with TRBJ2-7; possibly TRBD2 for D (6 bases). Germline lookup yields CDR1 MDHEN and CDR2 SYDVKM. The length of the CDR3 is 12 residues. V dropped 7 bases and J dropped 5 bases, with 12 bases sitting between them.